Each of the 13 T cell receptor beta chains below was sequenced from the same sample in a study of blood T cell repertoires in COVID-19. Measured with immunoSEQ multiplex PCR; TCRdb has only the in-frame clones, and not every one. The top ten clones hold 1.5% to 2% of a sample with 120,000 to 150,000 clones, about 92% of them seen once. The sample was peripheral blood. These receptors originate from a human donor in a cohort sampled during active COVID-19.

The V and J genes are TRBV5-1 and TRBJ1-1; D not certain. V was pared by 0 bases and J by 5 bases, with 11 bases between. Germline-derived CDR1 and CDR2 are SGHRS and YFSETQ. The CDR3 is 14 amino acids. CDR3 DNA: TGCGCCAGCAGCTTGGACAGAGCGGTTACTGAAGCTTTCTTT. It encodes CASSLDRAVTEAFF.

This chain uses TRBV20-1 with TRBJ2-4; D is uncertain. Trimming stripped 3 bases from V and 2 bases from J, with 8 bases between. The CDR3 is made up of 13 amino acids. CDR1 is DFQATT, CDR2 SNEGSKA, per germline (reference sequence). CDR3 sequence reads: CSASSGPKNIQYF. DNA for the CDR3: TGCAGTGCTAGTAGTGGGCCCAAAAACATTCAGTACTTC.

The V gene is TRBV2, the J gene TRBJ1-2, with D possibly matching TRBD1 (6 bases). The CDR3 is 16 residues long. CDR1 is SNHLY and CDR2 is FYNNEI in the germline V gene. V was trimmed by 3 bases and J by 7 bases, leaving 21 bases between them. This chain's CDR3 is CASSDGPRGGAAGYTF. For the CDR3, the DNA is TGTGCCAGCAGTGACGGACCCCGGGGGGGGGCTGCTGGCTACACCTTC.

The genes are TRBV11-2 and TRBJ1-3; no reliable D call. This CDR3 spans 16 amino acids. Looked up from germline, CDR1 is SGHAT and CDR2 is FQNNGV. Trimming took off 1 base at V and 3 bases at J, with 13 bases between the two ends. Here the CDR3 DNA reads TGTGCCAGCAGCTTAGTTTACGCAGCGGATGGAAACACCATATATTTT. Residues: CASSLVYAADGNTIYF.

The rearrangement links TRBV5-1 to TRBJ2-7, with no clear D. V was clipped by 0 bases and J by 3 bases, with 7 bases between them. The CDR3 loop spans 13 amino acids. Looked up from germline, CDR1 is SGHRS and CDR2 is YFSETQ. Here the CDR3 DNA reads TGCGCCAGCAGCTTGGGCACCTACTACGAGCAGTACTTC. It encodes CASSLGTYYEQYF.

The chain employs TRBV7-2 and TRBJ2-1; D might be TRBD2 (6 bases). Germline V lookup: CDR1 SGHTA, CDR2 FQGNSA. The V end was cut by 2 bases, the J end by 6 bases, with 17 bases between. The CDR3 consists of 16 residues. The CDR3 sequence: CASSLWVGTLGNEQFF. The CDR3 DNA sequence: TGTGCCAGCAGCTTATGGGTTGGGACTCTGGGCAATGAGCAGTTCTTC.

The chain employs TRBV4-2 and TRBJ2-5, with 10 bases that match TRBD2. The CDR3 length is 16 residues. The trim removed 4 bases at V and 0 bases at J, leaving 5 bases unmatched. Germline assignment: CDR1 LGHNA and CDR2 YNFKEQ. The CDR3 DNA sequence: TGTGCCAGCAGCCCTCTAGCGGGGGTCAACCAAGAGACCCAGTACTTC. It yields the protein CASSPLAGVNQETQYF.

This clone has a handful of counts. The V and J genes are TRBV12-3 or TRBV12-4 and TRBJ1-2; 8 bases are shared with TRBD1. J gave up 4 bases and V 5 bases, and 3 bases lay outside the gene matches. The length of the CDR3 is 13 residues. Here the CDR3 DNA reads TGTGCCAGCAGTAGGGACAGGATCTATGGCTACACCTTC. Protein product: CASSRDRIYGYTF.

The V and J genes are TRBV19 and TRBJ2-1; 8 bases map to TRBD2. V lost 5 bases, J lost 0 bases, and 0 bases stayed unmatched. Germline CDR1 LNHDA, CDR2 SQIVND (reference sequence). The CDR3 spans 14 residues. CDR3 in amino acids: CASSGLASYNEQFF. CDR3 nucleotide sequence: TGTGCCAGTAGTGGACTAGCCTCCTACAATGAGCAGTTCTTC.

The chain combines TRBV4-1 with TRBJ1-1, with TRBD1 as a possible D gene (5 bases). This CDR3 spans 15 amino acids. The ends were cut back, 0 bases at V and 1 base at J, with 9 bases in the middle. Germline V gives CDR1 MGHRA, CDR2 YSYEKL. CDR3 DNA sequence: TGCGCCAGCAGCCAAGATGGGGGGGGGAACACTGAAGCTTTCTTT. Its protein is CASSQDGGGNTEAFF.

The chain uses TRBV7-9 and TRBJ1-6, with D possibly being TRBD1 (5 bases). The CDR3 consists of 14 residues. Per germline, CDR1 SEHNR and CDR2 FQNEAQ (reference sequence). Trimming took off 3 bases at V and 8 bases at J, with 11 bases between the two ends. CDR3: CASSLLRVDSPLHF. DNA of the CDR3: TGTGCCAGCAGCTTGCTCAGGGTTGATTCACCCCTCCACTTT.

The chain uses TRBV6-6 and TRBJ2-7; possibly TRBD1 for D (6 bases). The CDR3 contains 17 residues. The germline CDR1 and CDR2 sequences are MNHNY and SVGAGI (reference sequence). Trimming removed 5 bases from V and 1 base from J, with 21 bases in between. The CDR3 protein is CASSLLILGTPSYEQYF. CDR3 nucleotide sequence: TGTGCCAGCAGTCTTTTGATTCTGGGGACACCATCCTACGAGCAGTACTTC.

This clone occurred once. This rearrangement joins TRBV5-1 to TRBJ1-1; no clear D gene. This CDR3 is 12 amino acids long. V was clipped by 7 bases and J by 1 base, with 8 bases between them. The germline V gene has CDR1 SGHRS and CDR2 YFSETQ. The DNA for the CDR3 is TGCGCCAGCTCGCCAGGGAACACTGAAGCTTTCTTT. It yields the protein CASSPGNTEAFF.